This T cell receptor beta chain is from a study of regulatory T cells in long-lasting Graves disease. Broader study findings: Whereas new patients shared 970 or so public clonotypes, persistent patients shared more, at 2,741.

Arm-PCR with iRepertoire HTBI primers amplified the CDR3 regions for these TCR beta libraries. TCRdb called the multiplex PCR reads again in MiXCR, with one record for every CDR3 protein. The data contain under 700,000 distinct CDR3 sequences, more than 15% of them singletons. Germline CDR1 GTSNPN, CDR2 SVGIG (reference sequence). V lost 0 bases to trimming and J lost 7 bases, with 10 bases between them. The CDR3 is 13 residues long. Time point reported: newly diagnosed GD, antithyroid drugs for less than 3 months. Generation of the TCR library employed RNA extracted from PBMCs. There are many counts of this clonotype. Antigen: not known. The data were also submitted as part of a second study, on T cells in Graves' hyperthyroidism and ophthalmopathy.

The V gene is TRBV30, the J gene TRBJ1-3; the D is unclear. The TCR sequence derives from a woman aged 35 to 59 with Graves disease. The sample consisted of peripheral blood mononuclear cells (PBMCs), taken at new diagnosis, from a patient treated with antithyroid drugs. In DNA, the CDR3 is TGTGCCTGGAGTGTAGGTCAGACCAACACCATATATTTT. This gives the protein CAWSVGQTNTIYF.